The 27 T cell receptor beta chains listed next were all sequenced from one sample in a study of blood T cells in healthy people across ages. For the second PCR, which ran for about 7 to 11 cycles, a sample-barcoded 5' primer and a J-beta primer mix were used. TCRdb used MiXCR to reprocess the 5' RACE reads, holding one entry per CDR3 protein. The sample holds about 630,000 distinct CDR3 sequences, around a fifth seen once. The sequencing sample was made of blood. The source is a man between 65 and 85 years old in good health.

This clonotype was observed a handful of times. This rearrangement joins TRBV3-1 to TRBJ2-4; TRBD2 matches at 7 bases. The CDR3 contains 16 residues. Germline trimming cut 3 bases from V and 8 bases from J; bases unmatched to any gene: 13. Germline V gene data show CDR1 as LGHDT and CDR2 as YNNKEL (reference sequence). CDR3 region: CASSHWEGGRNHIQYF. The DNA for the CDR3 is TGTGCCAGCAGCCATTGGGAGGGCGGGCGAAACCACATTCAGTACTTC.

V gene TRBV20-1 combines with J gene TRBJ1-3; D remains ambiguous. Germline CDR1 is DFQATT and CDR2 is SNEGSKA (reference sequence). Trimming stripped 3 bases from V and 2 bases from J, with 14 bases between. There are 15 residues in the CDR3. The CDR3 protein is CSASGRSRPGNTIYF. The CDR3 nucleotides are TGCAGTGCTAGCGGACGCAGCCGTCCTGGAAACACCATATATTTT.

The chain couples TRBV10-3 to TRBJ2-3; 9 positions agree with TRBD1. Germline V gene lookup returns CDR1 ENHRY and CDR2 SYGVKD. V was clipped by 3 bases and J by 0 bases; unmatched bases: 4. The CDR3 is 16 amino acids. The CDR3 loop is CAISEGTGWSTDTQYF. Here the CDR3 DNA reads TGTGCCATCAGTGAAGGGACAGGGTGGAGCACAGATACGCAGTATTTT.

The chain uses TRBV7-2 and TRBJ2-5, with a weak D call TRBD2 (6 bases). The V end was cut by 5 bases, the J end by 2 bases, with 18 bases between. The CDR3 covers 16 residues. Germline V gives CDR1 SGHTA, CDR2 FQGNSA. The CDR3, as DNA: TGTGCCAGCAGCCCCGAGAGACTAGTTGCGCAAGAGACCCAGTACTTC. It is translated as CASSPERLVAQETQYF.

This sequence joins TRBV3-1 and TRBJ1-2; 12 bases line up with TRBD1. The germline V gene encodes CDR1 LGHDT and CDR2 YNNKEL (reference sequence). Losses at the gene ends were 3 bases for V and 4 bases for J; bases not matched to a gene: 6. The CDR3 loop spans 16 amino acids. In DNA, the CDR3 is TGTGCCAGCAGCCATTGGGACAGGGGGCTTATCTATGGCTACACCTTC. Translated, it gives CASSHWDRGLIYGYTF.

The chain couples TRBV18 to TRBJ2-1; D tentatively fits TRBD1 or TRBD2 (6 bases each). The V end lost 3 bases, the J end lost 1 base, and 16 bases lay between the germline ends. The germline CDR1 and CDR2 sequences are KGHSH and LQKENI. This CDR3 spans 17 amino acids. The CDR3 nucleotides are TGTGCCAGCTCACCCGGGTGGGGGGCCATGTCCTACAATGAGCAGTTCTTC. Encoded protein: CASSPGWGAMSYNEQFF.

The V call is TRBV28, the J call TRBJ1-2; no firm D call. V lost 5 bases, J lost 8 bases, and 18 bases lay in between. CDR1 and CDR2 (germline): MDHEN, SYDVKM. This CDR3 has 14 residues. CDR3 sequence: CASSPIPRVGGYTF. The CDR3 coding sequence is TGTGCCAGCAGTCCTATCCCCCGAGTAGGGGGCTACACCTTC.

This clonotype came up many times. This chain joins TRBV7-3 and TRBJ2-5; 7 nucleotides match TRBD2. This CDR3 has 15 residues. V lost 1 base to trimming and J lost 2 bases; unmatched junction nucleotides: 4. Per the germline V gene, CDR1 is SGHTA and CDR2 is FQGTGA. CDR3 in DNA: TGTGCCAGCAGCTTAATTGCGGGAGAACAAGAGACCCAGTACTTC. It yields the protein CASSLIAGEQETQYF.

This clonotype was observed a few times. The V and J genes are TRBV20-1 and TRBJ2-5; 7 bases map to TRBD2. The J call may be incorrect, as the DNA end agrees better with TRBJ2-7. CDR3 length: 12 residues. The germline V gene encodes CDR1 DFQATT and CDR2 SNEGSKA (reference sequence). The chain's CDR3 is CSAIASGDEQYF. The CDR3 DNA reads as TGCAGTGCCATAGCTAGCGGCGACGAGCAGTACTTC.

J is TRBJ2-5 and V is TRBV3-1; TRBD1 matches 8 bases. This CDR3 contains 16 residues. Germline CDR1 reads LGHDT; CDR2 reads YNNKEL (reference sequence). Trimming removed 4 bases from V and 2 bases from J; junction bases left unmatched: 9. The CDR3 DNA reads TGTGCCAGCAGCCTGATCCTCAGGGGGCAACAAGAGACCCAGTACTTC. Its protein product is CASSLILRGQQETQYF.

This chain joins TRBV2 and TRBJ1-5; perhaps TRBD1 as D (5 bases). V was cut by 6 bases and J by 2 bases, with 11 bases left in between. This CDR3 is built from 14 residues. The germline gives CDR1 SNHLY, CDR2 FYNNEI. The CDR3 region has the DNA TGTGCCAGCAGAGCGCAGGGCGGCAATCAGCCCCAGCATTTT. Translation gives CASRAQGGNQPQHF.

This chain uses TRBV6-2 or TRBV6-3 with TRBJ2-3; the D gene is possibly TRBD2 (5 bases). Looked up from germline, CDR1 is MNHEY and CDR2 is SVGEGT. This CDR3 spans 13 amino acids. Deletions cut 7 bases from V and 4 bases from J, with 12 bases between. The CDR3 sequence is CASKREGADTQYF. The CDR3 DNA is TGTGCCAGCAAGCGTGAGGGAGCAGATACGCAGTATTTT.

The chain couples TRBV29-1 to TRBJ2-3; TRBD1 aligns across 7 bases. CDR3 length equals 14 residues. V shed 6 bases and J 6 bases; nucleotides not matched to a gene: 12. Germline V gene sequence: CDR1 SQVTM, CDR2 ANQGSEA. In nucleotides, the CDR3 is TGCAGCGTAACAGGGGATCGGTCAGTGGATACGCAGTATTTT. It translates to CSVTGDRSVDTQYF.

Remarks on this clonotype: The junction and the germline gene differ at one end; a read error may be behind it. The chain carries TRBV12-3 or TRBV12-4 and TRBJ2-1; D might be TRBD2 (5 bases). This CDR3 is built from 16 residues. CDR3 sequence: CASSLSATVSYNEQFF. As DNA, the CDR3 is TGTGCCAGCAGCCTTAGCGCAACTGTCTCCTACAATGAGCAGTTCTTT.

This clonotype was counted a single time. One end of the junction varies from germline; a read error may be responsible. The chain carries TRBV27 and TRBJ2-5; D is unclear. Germline V lookup: CDR1 MNHEY, CDR2 SMNVEV (reference sequence). This CDR3 comprises 13 residues. The CDR3 DNA reads TGTGCCTGCAGCAGTGGCAGGAGAGAGACCCAGTACTTC. Translating it yields CACSSGRRETQYF.

This sequence joins TRBV2 and TRBJ1-1; TRBD1 might be the D (5 bases). In germline, CDR1 is SNHLY, CDR2 FYNNEI. V was pared by 6 bases and J by 0 bases, with 8 bases between. The CDR3 length is 13 residues. In nucleotides, the CDR3 is TGTGCCAGCAGGCCACAGGTGAACACTGAAGCTTTCTTT. This encodes CASRPQVNTEAFF.

This clonotype was picked up a small number of times. The chain uses TRBV27 and TRBJ2-5; D call uncertain. The DNA end favors TRBJ2-7, so the J call may be wrong. This CDR3 comprises 13 residues. CDR1 MNHEY and CDR2 SMNVEV come from the germline V gene (reference sequence). CDR3 sequence reads: CATPPDGSYEQYF. CDR3 nucleotides: TGTGCCACCCCCCCGGACGGCTCCTACGAGCAGTACTTC.

This clonotype was seen ten or more times. V is TRBV27 and J is TRBJ1-4; 7 bases are shared with TRBD1. The V gene end was trimmed by 5 bases and the J gene end by 0 bases; junction bases not matched to a gene: 21. From germline, CDR1 is MNHEY and CDR2 SMNVEV (reference sequence). The CDR3 is 21 amino acids. The CDR3 sequence: CASSPWGYPGTEFATNEKLFF. The CDR3 DNA follows: TGTGCCAGCAGTCCCTGGGGTTACCCCGGGACAGAGTTTGCAACTAATGAAAAACTGTTTTTT.

The chain joins TRBV20-1 to TRBJ2-5, with 9 bases matching TRBD1. CDR3 size: 14 residues. Trimming cost V 3 bases and J 1 base; bases outside gene matches: 3. The germline V gene encodes CDR1 DFQATT and CDR2 SNEGSKA (reference sequence). CDR3 in amino acids: CSARATGGQETQYF. The CDR3 coding sequence is TGCAGTGCTAGGGCGACAGGGGGCCAAGAGACCCAGTACTTC.

This clonotype came up many times. The V and J genes are TRBV5-6 and TRBJ2-4; tentatively, D is TRBD1 (5 bases). Trimming removed 4 bases at V and 4 bases at J, with 15 bases between. CDR1 and CDR2 (germline): SGHDT, YYEEEE. CDR3 length equals 15 residues. The CDR3 loop is CASSPVGAGKNIQYF. In DNA, the CDR3 is TGTGCCAGCAGCCCCGTTGGGGCAGGAAAAAACATTCAGTACTTC.

The chain couples TRBV6-5 to TRBJ2-7, with TRBD2 identical over 7 bases. Germline assignment: CDR1 MNHEY and CDR2 SVGAGI. The CDR3 runs to 15 residues. V lost 2 bases to trimming and J lost 1 base; unmatched junction nucleotides: 5. Here the CDR3 DNA reads TGTGCCAGCAGTTACGTCCTAGCGGAATCCTACGAGCAGTACTTC. This codes for CASSYVLAESYEQYF.

The chain links TRBV6-1 to TRBJ2-2; TRBD1 matches 7 bases. The CDR3 consists of 16 residues. Trimming removed 2 bases from V and 2 bases from J; junction bases left unmatched: 5. Germline-derived CDR1 and CDR2 are MNHNS and SASEGT. This CDR3 is CASSETTGLNTGELFF. The CDR3 coding sequence is TGTGCCAGCAGTGAAACGACAGGGCTTAACACCGGGGAGCTGTTTTTT.

Regarding this clonotype: A much larger clone differs from this one at a single base, so this may be a read error. The gene calls are TRBV9 and TRBJ2-3, with unresolved D. From germline, CDR1 is SGDLS and CDR2 YYNGEE. There are 14 residues in the CDR3. V lost 2 bases to trimming and J lost 6 bases, with 13 bases between them. The CDR3 loop reads CASSVNVPTDTQYF. CDR3 nucleotide sequence: TGTGCCAGCAGCGTGAACGTACCGACCGATACGCAGTATTTT. Full variable domain (rest looked up from reference TRBV9 and TRBJ2-3): DSGVTQTPKHLITATGQRVTLRCSPRSGDLSVYWYQQSLDQGLQFLIQYYNGEERAKGNILERFSAQQFPDLHSELNLSSLELGDSALYFCASSVNVPTDTQYFGPGTRLTVL.

This clonotype has more than one count but fewer than ten. CDR3: CSARSEGAEQFF. The DNA for the CDR3 is TGCAGTGCTAGATCTGAGGGGGCTGAGCAGTTCTTC. The chain has TRBV20-1 and TRBJ2-1, with TRBD1 matching 7 bases. The CDR3 extends over 12 amino acids. Losses at the gene ends were 2 bases for V and 9 bases for J; bases not matched to a gene: 4. CDR1 and CDR2 (germline): DFQATT, SNEGSKA (reference sequence).

Here the CDR3 DNA reads TGTGCCACCAGTGACCCGGGACAGGCTGAAGCTTTCTTT. Translating gives CATSDPGQAEAFF. This chain connects TRBV24-1 to TRBJ1-1; the match to TRBD1 covers 8 bases. Trimming took 4 bases from V and 6 from J; bases not matched to a gene: 3. The CDR3 consists of 13 residues. Germline-derived CDR1 and CDR2 are KGHDR and SFDVKD.

This clonotype came up a few times. The chain employs TRBV6-5 and TRBJ1-3; D is uncertain. The germline CDR1 and CDR2 sequences are MNHEY and SVGAGI. The germline V and J ends were trimmed by 5 bases and 4 bases, with 9 bases remaining between them. The CDR3 is 13 residues long. In DNA form, the CDR3 reads TGTGCCAGCAGTAACGAGGTCGGAAACACCATATATTTT. This gives the protein CASSNEVGNTIYF.

CDR3: CASSSGRGDEQFF. The CDR3 DNA reads as TGTGCCAGCAGTTCGGGTCGGGGCGATGAGCAGTTCTTC. The rearrangement joins TRBV12-3 or TRBV12-4 to TRBJ2-1; tentatively, D is TRBD1 or TRBD2 (5 bases each). Trimming shortened V by 4 bases and J by 8 bases, and 12 bases separated the two germline ends. This CDR3 has 13 residues.